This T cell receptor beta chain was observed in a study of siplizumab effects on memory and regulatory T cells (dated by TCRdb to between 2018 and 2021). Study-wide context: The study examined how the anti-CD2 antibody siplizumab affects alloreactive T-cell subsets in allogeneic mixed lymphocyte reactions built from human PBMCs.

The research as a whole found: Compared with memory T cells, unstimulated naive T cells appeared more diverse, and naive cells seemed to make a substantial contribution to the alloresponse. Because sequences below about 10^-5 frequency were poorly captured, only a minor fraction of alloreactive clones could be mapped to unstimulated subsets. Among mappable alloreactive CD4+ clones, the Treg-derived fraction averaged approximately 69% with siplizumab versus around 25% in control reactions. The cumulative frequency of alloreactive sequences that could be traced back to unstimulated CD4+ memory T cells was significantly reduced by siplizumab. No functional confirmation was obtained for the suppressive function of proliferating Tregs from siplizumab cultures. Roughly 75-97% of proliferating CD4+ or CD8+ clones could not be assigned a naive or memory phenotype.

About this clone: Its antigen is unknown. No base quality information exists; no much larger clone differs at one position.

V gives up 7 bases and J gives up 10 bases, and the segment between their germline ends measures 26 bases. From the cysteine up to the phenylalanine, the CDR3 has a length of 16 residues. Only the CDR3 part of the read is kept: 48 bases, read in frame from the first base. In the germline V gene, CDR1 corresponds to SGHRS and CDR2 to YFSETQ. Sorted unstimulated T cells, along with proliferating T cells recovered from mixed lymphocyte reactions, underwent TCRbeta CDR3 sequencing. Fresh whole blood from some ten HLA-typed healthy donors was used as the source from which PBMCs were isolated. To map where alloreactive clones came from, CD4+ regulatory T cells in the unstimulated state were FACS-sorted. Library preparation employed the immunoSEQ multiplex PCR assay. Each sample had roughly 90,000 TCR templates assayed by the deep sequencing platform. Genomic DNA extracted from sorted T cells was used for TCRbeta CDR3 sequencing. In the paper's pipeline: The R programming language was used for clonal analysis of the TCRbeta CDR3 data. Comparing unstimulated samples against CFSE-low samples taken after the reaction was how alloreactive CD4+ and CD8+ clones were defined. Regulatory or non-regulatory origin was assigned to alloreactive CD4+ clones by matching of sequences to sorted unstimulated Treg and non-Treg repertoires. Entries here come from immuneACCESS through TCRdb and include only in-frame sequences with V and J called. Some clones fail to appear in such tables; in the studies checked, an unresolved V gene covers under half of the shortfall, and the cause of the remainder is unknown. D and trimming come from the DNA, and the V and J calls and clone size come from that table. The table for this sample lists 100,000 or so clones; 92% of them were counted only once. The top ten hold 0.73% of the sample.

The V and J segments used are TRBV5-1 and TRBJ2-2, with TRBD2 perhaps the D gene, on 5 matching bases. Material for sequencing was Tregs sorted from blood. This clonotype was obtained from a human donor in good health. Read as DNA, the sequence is TGCGCCAGCCAACCACAAAATGGGAACCGGGGTTCGGAGCTGTTTTTT. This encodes CASQPQNGNRGSELFF. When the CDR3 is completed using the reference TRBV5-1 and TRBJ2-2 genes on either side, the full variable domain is KAGVTQTPRYLIKTRGQQVTLSCSPISGHRSVSWYQQTPGQGLQFLFEYFSETQRNKGNFPGRFSGRQFSNSRSEMNVSTLELGDSALYLCASQPQNGNRGSELFFGEGSRLTVL.